This TCR beta chain was recorded in a study of T cell repertoires in cytomegalovirus infection. As for the study in general: Newly reported HLA-C-restricted and thoroughly characterized HLA-B-restricted CMV epitopes were employed. Evidence of both CMV infection and a matching HLA type came from public TCR beta signatures.

The CDR3 is 14 residues long. V lost 6 bases and J lost 5; bases outside the gene matches: 6. TCRdb analysed the reads with MiXCR anew, one entry per CDR3 protein. The table includes approximately 600,000 distinct CDR3 sequences, 40% detected once. A note on this clonotype: The antigen is undetermined.

This sample comprised cultured PBMCs, obtained from culture after CMV antigen stimulation. This clonotype was sampled from a human donor in good health (CMV status not recorded). Some clones in this sample may be carry-over from other donors' samples. The genes are TRBV12-3 or TRBV12-4 and TRBJ2-1; 8 bases line up with TRBD2. CDR3 coding DNA: TGTGCCAGCAGCCGGGGGGGGGGAGACAATGAGCAGTTCTTC. Protein: CASSRGGGDNEQFF.